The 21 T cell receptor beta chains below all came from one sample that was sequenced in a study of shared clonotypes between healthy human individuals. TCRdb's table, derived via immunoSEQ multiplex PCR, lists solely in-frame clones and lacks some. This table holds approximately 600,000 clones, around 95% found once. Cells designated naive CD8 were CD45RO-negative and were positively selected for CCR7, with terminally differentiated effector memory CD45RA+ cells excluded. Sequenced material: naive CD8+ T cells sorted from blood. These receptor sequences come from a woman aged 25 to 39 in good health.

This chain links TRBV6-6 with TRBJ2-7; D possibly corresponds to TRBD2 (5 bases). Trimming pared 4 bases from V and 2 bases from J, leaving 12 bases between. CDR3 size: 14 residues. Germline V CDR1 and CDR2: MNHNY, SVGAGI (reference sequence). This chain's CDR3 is CASSFAGETYEQYF. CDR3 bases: TGTGCCAGCAGTTTCGCCGGGGAAACCTACGAGCAGTACTTC.

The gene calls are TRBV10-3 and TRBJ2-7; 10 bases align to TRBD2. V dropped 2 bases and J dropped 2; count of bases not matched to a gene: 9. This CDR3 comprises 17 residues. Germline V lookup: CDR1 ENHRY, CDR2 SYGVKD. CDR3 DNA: TGTGCCATCAGTGAGATGGGTAGCGGGAGGATTGCCTACGAGCAGTACTTC. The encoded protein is CAISEMGSGRIAYEQYF.

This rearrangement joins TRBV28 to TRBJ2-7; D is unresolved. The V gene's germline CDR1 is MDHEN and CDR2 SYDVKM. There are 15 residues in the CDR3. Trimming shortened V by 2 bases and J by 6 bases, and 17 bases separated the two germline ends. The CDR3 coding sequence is TGTGCCAGCAGTTTAAGGGCGGTTCAAGGCTCCGAGCAGTACTTC. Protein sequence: CASSLRAVQGSEQYF.

This chain's CDR3 is CASSPRLAGYGSHEQFF. In DNA, the CDR3 is TGTGCCAGCAGTCCAAGACTAGCGGGGTACGGTTCGCATGAGCAGTTCTTC. The chain joins TRBV28 to TRBJ2-1; TRBD2 aligns across 11 bases. V was clipped by 5 bases and J by 8 bases; unmatched bases: 14. The germline gives CDR1 MDHEN, CDR2 SYDVKM. The CDR3 loop spans 17 amino acids.

The CDR3 reads CASSETGGSPEAFF. CDR3 nucleotides: TGTGCCAGCAGTGAGACAGGGGGGTCCCCTGAAGCTTTCTTT. This chain connects TRBV2 to TRBJ1-1; 9 bases align to TRBD1. The CDR3 has 14 residues. V lost 3 bases to trimming and J lost 6 bases; unmatched junction nucleotides: 5. Per germline, CDR1 SNHLY and CDR2 FYNNEI. The whole variable domain, filled in from reference TRBV2 and TRBJ1-1, reads EPEVTQTPSHQVTQMGQEVILRCVPISNHLYFYWYRQILGQKVEFLVSFYNNEISEKSEIFDDQFSVERPDGSNFTLKIRSTKLEDSAMYFCASSETGGSPEAFFGQGTRLTVV.

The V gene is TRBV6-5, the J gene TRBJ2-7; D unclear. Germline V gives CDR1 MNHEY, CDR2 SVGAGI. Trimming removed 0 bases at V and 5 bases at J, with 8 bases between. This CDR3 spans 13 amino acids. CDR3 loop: CASSYSIGNEQYF. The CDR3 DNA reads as TGTGCCAGCAGTTACTCAATAGGGAACGAGCAGTACTTC.

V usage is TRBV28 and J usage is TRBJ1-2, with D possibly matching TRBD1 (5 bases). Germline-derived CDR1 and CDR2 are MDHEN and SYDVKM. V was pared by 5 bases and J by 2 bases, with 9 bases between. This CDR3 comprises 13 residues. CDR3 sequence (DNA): TGTGCCAGCAGTCCTCCAGGGAACTATGGCTACACCTTC. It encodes CASSPPGNYGYTF.

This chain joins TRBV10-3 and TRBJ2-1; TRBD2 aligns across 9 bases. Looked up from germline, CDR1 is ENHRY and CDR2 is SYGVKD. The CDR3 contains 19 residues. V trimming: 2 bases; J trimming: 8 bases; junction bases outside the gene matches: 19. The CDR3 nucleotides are TGTGCCATCAGTGAGGGGCCCCACCCACGTAGCGGGAGTAGGGATGAGCAGTTCTTC. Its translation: CAISEGPHPRSGSRDEQFF.

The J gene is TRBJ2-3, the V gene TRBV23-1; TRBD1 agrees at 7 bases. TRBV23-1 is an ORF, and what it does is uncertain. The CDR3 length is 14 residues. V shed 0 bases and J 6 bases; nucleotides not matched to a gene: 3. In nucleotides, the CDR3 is TGCGCCAGCAGTCAATCTAGGGGGCTGGATACGCAGTATTTT. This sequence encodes CASSQSRGLDTQYF.

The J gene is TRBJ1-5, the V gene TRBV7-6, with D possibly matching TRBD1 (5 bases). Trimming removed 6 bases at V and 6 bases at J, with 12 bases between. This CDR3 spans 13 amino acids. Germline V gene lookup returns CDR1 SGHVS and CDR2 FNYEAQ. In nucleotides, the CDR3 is TGTGCCAGCAGTTTGGGGGGGTTTCAGCCCCAGCATTTT. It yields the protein CASSLGGFQPQHF.

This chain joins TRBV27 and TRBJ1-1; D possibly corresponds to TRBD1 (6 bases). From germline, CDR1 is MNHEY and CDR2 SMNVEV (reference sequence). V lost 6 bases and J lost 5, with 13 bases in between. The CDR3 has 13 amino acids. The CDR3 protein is CASRQTGLTEAFF. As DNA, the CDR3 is TGTGCCAGCAGGCAAACAGGGCTTACTGAAGCTTTCTTT.

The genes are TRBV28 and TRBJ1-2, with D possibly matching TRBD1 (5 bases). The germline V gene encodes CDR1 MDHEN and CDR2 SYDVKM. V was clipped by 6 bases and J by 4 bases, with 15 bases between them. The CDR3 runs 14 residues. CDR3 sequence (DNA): TGTGCCAGCAGCACCTCCGGGGGTAGCTATGGCTACACCTTC. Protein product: CASSTSGGSYGYTF.

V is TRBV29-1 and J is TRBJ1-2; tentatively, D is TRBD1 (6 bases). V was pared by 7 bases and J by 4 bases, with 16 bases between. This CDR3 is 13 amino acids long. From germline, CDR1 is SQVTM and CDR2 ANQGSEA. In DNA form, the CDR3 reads TGCAGCGCGCCCGGGACAAATGGCTATGGCTACACCTTC. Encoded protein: CSAPGTNGYGYTF.

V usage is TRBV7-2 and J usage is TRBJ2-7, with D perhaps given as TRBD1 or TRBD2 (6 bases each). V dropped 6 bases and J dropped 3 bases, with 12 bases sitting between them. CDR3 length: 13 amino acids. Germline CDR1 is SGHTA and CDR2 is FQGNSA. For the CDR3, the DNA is TGTGCCAGCAGGGAGGGGGGTGACTACGAGCAGTACTTC. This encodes CASREGGDYEQYF.

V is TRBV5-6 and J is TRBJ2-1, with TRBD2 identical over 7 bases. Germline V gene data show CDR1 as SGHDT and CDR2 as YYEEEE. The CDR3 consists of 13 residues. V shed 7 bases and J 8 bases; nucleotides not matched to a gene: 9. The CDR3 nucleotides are TGTGCCAGCGGACTGGGGAGGGTGCATGAGCAGTTCTTC. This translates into CASGLGRVHEQFF.

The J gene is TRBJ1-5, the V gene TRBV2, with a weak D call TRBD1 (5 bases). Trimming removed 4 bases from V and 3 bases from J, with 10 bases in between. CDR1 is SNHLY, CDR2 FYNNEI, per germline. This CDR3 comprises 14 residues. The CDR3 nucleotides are TGTGCCAGCAGTGGAAAGGGGCTCAATCAGCCCCAGCATTTT. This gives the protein CASSGKGLNQPQHF.

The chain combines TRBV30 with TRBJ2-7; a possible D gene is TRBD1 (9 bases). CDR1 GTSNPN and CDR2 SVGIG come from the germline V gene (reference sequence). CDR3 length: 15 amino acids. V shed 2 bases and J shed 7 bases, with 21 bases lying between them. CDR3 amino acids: CAWSSPGQGTREQYF. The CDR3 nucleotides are TGTGCCTGGAGTTCTCCAGGACAGGGGACTAGGGAGCAGTACTTC.

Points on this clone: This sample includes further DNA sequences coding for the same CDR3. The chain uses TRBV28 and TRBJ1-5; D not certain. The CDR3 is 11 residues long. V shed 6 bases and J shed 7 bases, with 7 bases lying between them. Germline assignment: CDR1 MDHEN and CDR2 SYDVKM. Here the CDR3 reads CASSPGQPQHF. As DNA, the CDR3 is TGTGCCAGCAGCCCGGGGCAGCCCCAGCATTTT.

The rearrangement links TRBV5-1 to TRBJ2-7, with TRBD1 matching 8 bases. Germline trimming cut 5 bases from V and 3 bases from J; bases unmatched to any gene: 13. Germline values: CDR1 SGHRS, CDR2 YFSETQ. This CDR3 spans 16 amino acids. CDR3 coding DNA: TGCGCCAGCAGGGGAGGTGCCTGGACAGGGAACTACGAGCAGTACTTC. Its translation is CASRGGAWTGNYEQYF.

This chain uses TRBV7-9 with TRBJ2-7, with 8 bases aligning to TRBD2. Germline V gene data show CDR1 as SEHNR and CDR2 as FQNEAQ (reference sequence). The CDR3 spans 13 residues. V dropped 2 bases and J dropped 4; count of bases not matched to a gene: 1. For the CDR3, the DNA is TGTGCCAGCAGCTTAAAGCGGGAGTACGAGCAGTACTTC. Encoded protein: CASSLKREYEQYF.

The CDR3 region has the DNA TGTGCCAGCAGTATCACAGATACGCAGTATTTT. Translated: CASSITDTQYF. This sequence joins TRBV25-1 and TRBJ2-3; D not resolved. This CDR3 contains 11 residues. Trimming left V 5 bases short and J 2 bases short, with 2 bases between. The germline gives CDR1 MGHDK, CDR2 SYGVNS.